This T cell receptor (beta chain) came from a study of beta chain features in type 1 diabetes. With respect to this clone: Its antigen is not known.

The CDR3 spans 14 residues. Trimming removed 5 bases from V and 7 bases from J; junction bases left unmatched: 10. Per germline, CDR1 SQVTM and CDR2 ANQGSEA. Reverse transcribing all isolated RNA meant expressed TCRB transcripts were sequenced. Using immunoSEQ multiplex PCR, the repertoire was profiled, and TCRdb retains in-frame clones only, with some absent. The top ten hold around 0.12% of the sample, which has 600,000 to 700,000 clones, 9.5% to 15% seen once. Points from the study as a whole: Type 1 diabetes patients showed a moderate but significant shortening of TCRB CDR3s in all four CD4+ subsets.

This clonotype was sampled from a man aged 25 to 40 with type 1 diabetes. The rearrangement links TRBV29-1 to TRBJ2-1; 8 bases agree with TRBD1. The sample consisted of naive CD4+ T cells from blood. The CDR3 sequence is CSVPTGATLNEQFF. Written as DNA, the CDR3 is TGCAGCGTTCCGACAGGGGCGACTCTTAATGAGCAGTTCTTC.